This T cell receptor (beta chain) comes out of a study of blood T cell repertoires in COVID-19 (dated by TCRdb to the early 2020s). A note on the overall study: Collaborator samples came from the United States, Italy and Spain and covered acute and convalescent phases of COVID-19. The material from the prospective study consisted of cDNA or gDNA derived from T cells, B-cell-depleted T cells, or PBMCs. A de-identified subject ID, COVID-19 status, age in years and sex were almost always included in the sample metadata. Samples were obtained from the ongoing ImmuneRACE study (first 160 participants) and from 1,254 subjects provided by 6 global collaborators. HLA class I and class II types, where available, came from metadata supplied by the sample provider rather than from assay-based typing. A freely available public database, intended as a resource for researchers studying the immune response to SARS-CoV-2, is where the repertoires were released. Deeply sampled blood TCRbeta repertoires from subjects exposed to, actively infected with, or recovered from COVID-19 were included in the dataset.

Summary of the overall study and its limitations: Clinical and demographic metadata were provided uncurated, with the amount varying by source and participant.

TCRbeta CDR3 regions were amplified from genomic DNA by means of the immunoSEQ Assay, a bias-controlled multiplex PCR. On the authors' methods: Nucleated cell counts per sample were estimated from amplification of reference gene primers within the assay. To quantify the absolute abundance of each unique TCRbeta CDR3 rearrangement, sequence reads were collapsed and filtered. For each sample, productive Simpson clonality was calculated by taking the square root of Simpson's diversity index across productive rearrangements. The table comes from immuneACCESS by way of TCRdb, which keeps in-frame sequences with V and J called. Part of the clones is missing from these tables; in studies checked, under half for an unresolved V gene and the rest for unknown reasons. D and trimming come from the DNA, and the V and J calls and clone size come from that table. A total of approximately 150,000 clones appear in this sample, 88% of them only once. The ten largest make up about 2% of the sample.

With respect to this clone: The clone's antigen remains unknown. There are no base qualities to consult, and no much larger clone falls within one base.

Collaborating institutions collected whole blood in K2EDTA tubes following their own protocols. For TCRbeta analysis, collaborators shipped samples in one of three forms: frozen whole blood, isolated PBMCs, or DNA extracted from either of those sample types. Inclusive of the bounding cysteine and phenylalanine, the CDR3 is 14 residues long. Only CDR3 DNA is held: 42 bases, read in frame from base 1. Trimming leaves V shorter by 5 bases and J shorter by 2 bases, with the junction holding 2 bases beyond the gene matches. Taken from the germline V gene (reference sequence), the CDR1 and CDR2 loops are SGHNT and YYREEE.

The TCR originated in a man between 65 and 80 years old with active COVID-19. Sequenced: peripheral blood. The chain was built from TRBV5-4 and TRBJ2-5, with 11 central nucleotides matching TRBD1. The nucleotides are TGTGCCAGCAGGGGGGACAGGGGGCAAGAGACCCAGTACTTC. Translation gives CASRGDRGQETQYF.